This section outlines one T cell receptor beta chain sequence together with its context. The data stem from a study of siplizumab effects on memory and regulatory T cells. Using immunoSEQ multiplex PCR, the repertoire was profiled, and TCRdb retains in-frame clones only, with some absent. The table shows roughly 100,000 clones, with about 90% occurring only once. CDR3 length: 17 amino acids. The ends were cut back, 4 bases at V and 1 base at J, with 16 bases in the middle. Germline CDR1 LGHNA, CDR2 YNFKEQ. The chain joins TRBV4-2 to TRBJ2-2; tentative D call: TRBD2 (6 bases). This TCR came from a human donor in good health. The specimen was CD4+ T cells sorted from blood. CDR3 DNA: TGTGCCAGCAGCCGAATCGCGGGGACTCAGAACACCGGGGAGCTGTTTTTT. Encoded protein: CASSRIAGTQNTGELFF.